The rows below give T cell receptor beta chains drawn from one sample of a study of response to subunit inactivated influenza vaccine. From the RT-PCR reads, TCRdb called clonotypes with MiXCR, one entry per CDR3 protein. The table has roughly 500,000 distinct CDR3 sequences, 25% seen once. The sequencing here drew on CD4+ T cells sorted from PBMCs, taken approximately 5 days after vaccination. These receptor sequences come from a man between 45 and 60 years old who received an inactivated influenza vaccine. Each CDR3 is given with its conserved first and last residue. D genes are given only for firm matches. Size is stated for part of the rows, as once, few or many counts, or as a class when the clone is expanded.

J: TRBJ1-4
D: -
V: TRBV25-1
size: few
length: 15
CDR3: CASSESTVINEKLFF
DNA: TGTGCCAGCAGTGAATCGACGGTCATTAATGAAAAACTGTTTTTT

J: TRBJ2-7
D: -
V: TRBV20-1
size: few
length: 14
CDR3: CSANRAGYTYEQYF
DNA: TGCAGTGCTAATCGGGCAGGGTATACCTACGAGCAGTACTTC

J: TRBJ1-1
D: TRBD1
V: TRBV20-1
size: -
length: 13
CDR3: CSAQRQGNTEAFF
DNA: TGCAGTGCGCAGAGACAGGGGAACACTGAAGCTTTCTTT

J: TRBJ2-5
D: -
V: TRBV6-1
size: few
length: 14
CDR3: CASSGLDGRETQYF
DNA: TGTGCCAGCAGTGGACTAGATGGACGAGAGACCCAGTACTTC

J: TRBJ1-2
D: -
V: TRBV20-1
size: -
length: 13
CDR3: CSARAGANYGYTF
DNA: TGCAGTGCTAGAGCAGGAGCTAACTATGGCTACACCTTC

J: TRBJ2-7
D: -
V: TRBV4-1
size: -
length: 11
CDR3: CASSNRWEQYF
DNA: TGCGCCAGCAGCAATCGGTGGGAGCAGTACTTC

J: TRBJ1-1
D: -
V: TRBV7-9
size: few
length: 16
CDR3: CASSLGAVKRDTEAFF
DNA: TGTGCCAGCAGCCTCGGGGCAGTTAAAAGGGACACTGAAGCTTTCTTT

J: TRBJ2-3
D: -
V: TRBV20-1
size: few
length: 14
CDR3: CSAFAGPVSDTQYF
DNA: TGCAGTGCTTTCGCGGGGCCAGTTTCAGATACGCAGTATTTT

J: TRBJ2-3
D: TRBD2
V: TRBV5-1
size: -
length: 15
CDR3: CASSFTGGSTDTQYF
DNA: TGCGCCAGCAGCTTCACGGGAGGAAGTACAGATACGCAGTATTTT

J: TRBJ1-3
D: -
V: TRBV7-2
size: few
length: 16
CDR3: CASSLLTGISGNTIYF
DNA: TGTGCCAGCAGCTTACTGACAGGCATCTCTGGAAACACCATATATTTT

J: TRBJ1-1
D: -
V: TRBV10-3
size: many
length: 13
CDR3: CAISGQEDTEAFF
DNA: TGTGCCATCAGTGGGCAGGAGGACACTGAAGCTTTCTTT

J: TRBJ2-7
D: -
V: TRBV20-1
size: -
length: 13
CDR3: CSARLPALYEQYF
DNA: TGCAGTGCTAGACTCCCGGCTCTTTACGAGCAGTACTTC

J: TRBJ1-1
D: TRBD1
V: TRBV20-1
size: few
length: 14
CDR3: CSAKTGGPNTEAFF
DNA: TGCAGTGCAAAGACAGGGGGGCCGAACACTGAAGCTTTCTTT

J: TRBJ1-2
D: -
V: TRBV10-2
size: -
length: 14
CDR3: CASGWDGRDYGYTF
DNA: TGCGCCAGCGGTTGGGACGGACGAGACTATGGCTACACCTTC

J: TRBJ2-7
D: -
V: TRBV5-1
size: -
length: 14
CDR3: CASSLGDVTYEQYF
DNA: TGCGCCAGCAGCTTGGGGGACGTTACCTACGAGCAGTACTTC

J: TRBJ2-7
D: -
V: TRBV10-2
size: -
length: 17
CDR3: CASSDRTPGDHSYEQYF
DNA: TGCGCCAGCAGTGATCGAACACCAGGGGATCACAGTTACGAGCAGTACTTC

J: TRBJ2-7
D: TRBD2
V: TRBV20-1
size: -
length: 15
CDR3: CSAGSSGGSSYEQYF
DNA: TGCAGTGCTGGATCTAGCGGGGGCAGCTCCTACGAGCAGTACTTC

J: TRBJ1-6
D: -
V: TRBV6-1
size: -
length: 17
CDR3: CASSRDGRSSYNSPLHF
DNA: TGTGCCAGCAGTAGGGACGGTCGTTCCTCCTATAATTCACCCCTCCACTTT

J: TRBJ2-7
D: -
V: TRBV6-5
size: few
length: 15
CDR3: CASSYSPGIGYEQYF
DNA: TGTGCCAGCAGTTACTCCCCAGGGATTGGATACGAGCAGTACTTC

J: TRBJ2-5
D: -
V: TRBV6-1
size: -
length: 13
CDR3: CASRTAGRETQYF
DNA: TGTGCCAGCAGAACGGCAGGCCGGGAGACCCAGTACTTC

J: TRBJ2-1
D: -
V: TRBV7-9
size: -
length: 15
CDR3: CTSSPQRVSYNEQFF
DNA: TGTACCAGCAGCCCCCAGCGGGTCTCCTACAATGAGCAGTTCTTC

J: TRBJ2-6
D: TRBD1
V: TRBV3-1
size: -
length: 18
CDR3: CASSQEGTGVFGANVLTF
DNA: TGTGCCAGCAGCCAAGAAGGGACAGGGGTTTTTGGGGCCAACGTCCTGACTTTC

J: TRBJ2-1
D: TRBD2
V: TRBV7-2
size: many
length: 14
CDR3: CASSPRTRGDEQFF
DNA: TGTGCCAGCAGCCCCAGGACTAGAGGCGATGAGCAGTTCTTC

J: TRBJ1-4
D: -
V: TRBV15
size: few
length: 13
CDR3: CATSSGRTEKLFF
DNA: TGTGCCACCAGCTCGGGTAGAACTGAAAAACTGTTTTTT

J: TRBJ2-7
D: -
V: TRBV7-2
size: few
length: 15
CDR3: CASSRTGLASYEQYF
DNA: TGTGCCAGCAGCCGTACAGGGCTAGCCTCCTACGAGCAGTACTTC